The clone carrying this T cell receptor beta chain appeared a few times. What it binds is not known. The source of the sample is a study of vaccination and CD4 T cells after COVID-19. Cultured CD4+ T cell DNA was sequenced using the Oncomine TCR Beta short-read assay. TCRdb ran MiXCR on the PCR reads and lists one entry per CDR3 protein. The profile shows about 16,000 distinct CDR3 sequences, 54% of them singletons. Study outcomes and limitations: The median SARS-CoV-2-reactive clonotype number increased from about 20 to 38, without statistical significance.

V was pared by 8 bases and J by 2 bases, with 24 bases between. The germline V gene encodes CDR1 SGHTA and CDR2 FQGTGA. The CDR3 is 17 residues long. Treatment reported: roughly 10-day PBMC culture with coronavirus spike peptide pools or control peptides (ViraFEST assay). This chain connects TRBV7-3 to TRBJ2-5; D may be TRBD2 (7 bases). This TCR derives from a human donor who had recovered from COVID-19. The sample consisted of CD4+ T cells from blood, cultured in vitro, taken before SARS-CoV-2 vaccination. The CDR3 region is CASGQYTPGLKQETQYF. The CDR3 DNA sequence: TGTGCCAGCGGACAGTATACGCCGGGACTAAAACAAGAGACCCAGTACTTC. Drawing the rest from reference TRBV7-3 and TRBJ2-5, the complete variable domain is GAGVSQTPSNKVTEKGKYVELRCDPISGHTALYWYRQSLGQGPEFLIYFQGTGAADDSGLPNDRFFAVRPEGSVSTLKIQRTERGDSAVYLCASGQYTPGLKQETQYFGPGTRLLVL.